What follows describes a single T cell receptor (beta chain). Its antigen is still unknown. This sample is part of a study of cytomegalovirus exposure and HLA in healthy donors. Study results and limitations: Analyzed later, most CMV-associated TCR beta chains appeared HLA-restricted.

The germline V gene encodes CDR1 DFQATT and CDR2 SNEGSKA (reference sequence). This CDR3 contains 11 residues. Trimming stripped 4 bases from V and 7 bases from J, with 10 bases between. The PCR employed 60 Vbeta primers together with 13 Jbeta primers. Sequencing was performed with immunoSEQ multiplex PCR; in TCRdb, only in-frame clones are kept and a portion is missing. The sample records roughly 230,000 clones, about three quarters being singletons. This chain joins TRBV20-1 and TRBJ1-1; TRBD1 is a possible D gene (5 bases). The receptor was isolated from a boy younger than 18 in good health and CMV-seronegative. Sequenced input: PBMCs. The DNA for the CDR3 is TGCAGTGCTATAGGACACTGTGAAGCTTTCTTT. Protein sequence: CSAIGHCEAFF.